The clone carrying this T cell receptor beta chain was counted many times. This entry is derived from a study of CD8+CD57+ T cells in acquired aplastic anemia. Study-level information: DNA recovered from sorted CD4+ and CD8+ cells had a mean of approximately 3 ug.

V lost 7 bases and J lost 8, with 20 bases in between. Germline loops: CDR1 SNHLY, CDR2 FYNNEI. CDR3 length: 15 amino acids. Investigators profiled TCR beta VDJ and CDR3 from genomic DNA template. TCRdb redid the calling of the reads with MiXCR, one entry per CDR3 protein. The sample has hundreds of thousands of distinct CDR3 sequences, about 70% seen once. The origin of this receptor is a human donor in good health, serving as a control. The source material was sorted CD4+, CD8+, or CD8+CD57+ T cells (not recorded which) from PBMCs. This chain joins TRBV2 and TRBJ1-4; D possibly corresponds to TRBD1 (5 bases). The CDR3 DNA is TGTGCCAGCACCCCATCCACAGGACTTGGGGAAAAACTGTTTTTT. Its translation: CASTPSTGLGEKLFF.